This TCR beta chain was found in a study of T cells in Graves' hyperthyroidism and ophthalmopathy. Study overall: Before treatment of any kind, peripheral blood was taken at initial diagnosis.

Study-wide results and caveats: Stable hyperthyroidism and ophthalmopathy were separated using 13 V-J signatures.

This clonotype was counted ten times or more. Its antigen is not identified. The V and J ends lost 6 bases and 2 bases, in that order; junction bases with no gene match: 5. The CDR3 spans 15 residues. Orbital computed tomography and thyroid ultrasound, together with serum TRAb and thyroxine and clinical symptoms, were used for diagnoses. The PBMCs were taken from about 10 ml of fresh peripheral blood. Using RNA transcripts as the source, TCR beta CDR3 regions were amplified. Primed by the HTBI set, a first-round RT-PCR was run on the TCR CDR3. MiXCR, applied by TCRdb to the multiplex PCR reads, yields one record per CDR3 protein. The sample includes about 260,000 distinct CDR3 sequences, around a quarter of them seen just once.

The chain links TRBV12-3 or TRBV12-4 to TRBJ1-3, with 9 bases aligning to TRBD1. Sequencing used blood. The TCR was taken from a man aged 35 to 55 with Graves' hyperthyroidism that later progressed to Graves' ophthalmopathy. The CDR3: CASRTGGSAGNTIYF. The CDR3 coding sequence is TGTGCCAGCAGAACAGGGGGCTCCGCTGGAAACACCATATATTTT.